The 8 T cell receptor beta chains below come from one sample, sequenced in a study of cytomegalovirus exposure and HLA in healthy donors. The primer mix had 60 Vbeta and 13 Jbeta primers. Profiling relied on immunoSEQ multiplex PCR, and the TCRdb table lists in-frame clones only, not all of them. The table shows around 130,000 clones, with about 80% occurring only once. Specimen: PBMCs. These receptors originate from a man aged 35 to 55 in good health and CMV-seronegative.

The chain links TRBV28 to TRBJ1-1, with D possibly matching TRBD1 (5 bases). Trimming cost V 4 bases and J 3 bases, with 15 bases left between them. Per the germline V gene, CDR1 is MDHEN and CDR2 is SYDVKM. The CDR3 is made up of 15 amino acids. The CDR3 nucleotides read TGTGCCAGCAGTTGGGGCACCCGTGCCTACACTGAAGCTTTCTTT. This translates into CASSWGTRAYTEAFF.

The V gene is TRBV30, the J gene TRBJ2-7; D remains ambiguous. The V end was cut by 7 bases, the J end by 0 bases, with 7 bases between. Germline CDR1 GTSNPN, CDR2 SVGIG (reference sequence). This CDR3 has 11 amino acids. The CDR3 coding sequence is TGTGCCTCGCGGAACTCCTACGAGCAGTACTTC. The encoded protein is CASRNSYEQYF.

Note on this clone: Other DNA sequences of this sample code for an identical CDR3. The J gene is TRBJ2-7, the V gene TRBV2, with D maybe TRBD2 (5 bases). V lost 10 bases, J lost 1 base, and 8 bases lay in between. Per the germline V gene, CDR1 is SNHLY and CDR2 is FYNNEI. The CDR3 is 11 amino acids. CDR3 loop: CATGESYEQYF. The CDR3 coding sequence is TGTGCCACCGGGGAGTCCTACGAGCAGTACTTC.

The V and J genes are TRBV5-4 and TRBJ2-2, with a possible D match to TRBD2 (5 bases). Germline values: CDR1 SGHNT, CDR2 YYREEE (reference sequence). The CDR3 has 15 amino acids. V lost 1 base and J 0 bases, leaving 7 bases between the germline ends. The CDR3 reads CASSLIGANTGELFF. The CDR3 region has the DNA TGTGCCAGCAGCTTGATCGGGGCGAACACCGGGGAGCTGTTTTTT.

The chain is built from TRBV6-1 and TRBJ1-5; 8 positions match TRBD1. Unmatched junction bases numbered 5, after V lost 1 base and J lost 0 bases. The CDR3 is 17 residues long. Per germline, CDR1 MNHNS and CDR2 SASEGT. The CDR3 is CASSEGDRTYSNQPQHF. CDR3 in DNA: TGTGCCAGCAGTGAAGGGGACAGGACATATAGCAATCAGCCCCAGCATTTT.

The V and J genes are TRBV7-8 and TRBJ1-5; maybe TRBD1 (6 bases). CDR1 SGHVS and CDR2 FQNEAQ come from the germline V gene. This CDR3 contains 17 residues. V shed 1 base and J shed 0 bases, with 13 bases lying between them. CDR3 coding DNA: TGTGCCAGCAGCTTAGGCTGGGACATCGATAGCAATCAGCCCCAGCATTTT. Amino acids: CASSLGWDIDSNQPQHF.

The V call is TRBV5-4, the J call TRBJ2-3, with 7 bases fitting TRBD2. V lost 4 bases and J lost 0; bases outside the gene matches: 8. Germline V gene lookup returns CDR1 SGHNT and CDR2 YYREEE (reference sequence). This CDR3 has 16 residues. CDR3 loop: CASSTREVSSTDTQYF. The CDR3, as DNA: TGTGCCAGCAGCACTCGGGAGGTCTCTAGCACAGATACGCAGTATTTT.

This clone was counted between two and nine times. Since a far larger clone is one base different, this is likely a read error. The V gene is TRBV29-1, the J gene TRBJ2-7; a weak D match, TRBD1 (5 bases). The CDR3 covers 12 residues. In germline, CDR1 is SQVTM, CDR2 ANQGSEA. With 5 bases removed from V and 4 bases from J, the gap between germline ends came to 12 bases. The DNA for the CDR3 is TGCAGCGTTCAGGGCAGGGAATACGAGCAGTACTTC. It yields the protein CSVQGREYEQYF.